What follows is one T cell receptor beta chain and its context. What it recognizes is unknown. This record comes from a study of vaccination effects on CD4 cells after COVID-19. Study results and limitations: The study found marked clonal contraction of infection- and vaccine-induced clones late after vaccination.

Using viral peptide pools, the ViraFEST assay grew out antigen-specific CD4+ T cells prior to sequencing. The culture ran for about eleven days before CD4+ T cells were isolated. Between March and December 2020, the person had a SARS-CoV-2 infection that PCR confirmed. The repertoire was sequenced with immunoSEQ multiplex PCR; TCRdb's copy has only in-frame clones and lacks some. This table holds around 46,000 clones, 60% to 75% found once. Germline V gene data show CDR1 as KGHSH and CDR2 as LQKENI. V was clipped by 4 bases and J by 6 bases; unmatched bases: 7. The CDR3 totals 15 residues. The J gene is TRBJ2-1, the V gene TRBV18, with 9 bases lining up with TRBD1. This clonotype originated in a human donor who had a prior SARS-CoV-2 infection. The source material was CD4+ T cells from PBMCs cultured with a peptide pool, sampled before COVID-19 vaccination. CDR3 sequence reads: CASSRLGDRVNEQFF. The CDR3 nucleotides read TGTGCCAGCTCACGACTTGGGGACAGGGTCAATGAGCAGTTCTTC.